This T cell receptor beta chain was observed in a study of T-cell reconstitution after alpha-beta-depleted transplantation in children (TCRdb year 2016). As for the study more broadly: The study quantitatively tracked T-cell immune reconstitution after TCRalphabeta/CD19-depleted allogeneic hematopoietic cell transplantation in children using TCR repertoire profiling. What the work shows at the level of the full study, not this receptor alone: In some patients, the high TCRbeta diversity seen at day 60 was put down to recipient T cells and intrathymic progenitors that had survived conditioning. The frequencies of hyperexpanded clones fell over the following months, and after one year, T-cell counts and TCRbeta diversity were mostly attributed to newly produced T cells. The apparently early recovery of alphabetaT-cell counts about two months after transplant reportedly depended on only several hundred rapidly expanded clones that came from non-depleted graft cells.

Per the publication, the treatment or condition label means: allogeneic hematopoietic cell transplantation with graft depleted of TCRalphabeta T cells and CD19 B cells. The children who served as transplant recipients had been given grafts of TCRalphabeta/CD19-depleted allogeneic hematopoietic cells. In the case of this clonotype: This receptor's antigen is unknown. There are no base qualities to consult, and no much larger clone falls within one base.

The library was generated by PCR. TCRdb shows the sequencer as Illumina HiSeq 2500. TCR library preparation used molecular barcoding, with unique molecular identifiers applied to normalize quantification of the TCRbeta repertoire. Clones were called with MiXCR by TCRdb after fastp trimmed the public reads at Q25, and only in-frame beta chains were retained. When rows share a CDR3 protein, they turn into one entry using the most common DNA and genes. The sample data list approximately 220,000 distinct CDR3 sequences, and around a sixth of these were observed just once. 35% to 50% of the sample is in the top ten clones. The source material was PBMCs, mostly from graft donor cells, sampled 360 days after TCRalphabeta/CD19-depleted stem cell transplant. This clonotype was obtained from a male patient between 2 and 10 years old who had a stem cell transplant for acute lymphoblastic leukemia, so the T cells may come from the graft donor.

The bases are TGTGCCAGCAAGGGGGCCAGCACAGATACGCAGTATTTT. It codes for CASKGASTDTQYF. In this chain, TRBV9 is recombined with TRBJ2-3, and 7 bases in between align with TRBD1. From V the trimming removes 6 bases and from J it removes 0 bases, while the gene matches leave 1 base of the junction unaccounted for. From the germline V gene, CDR1 is SGDLS and CDR2 is YYNGEE. Measured from the cysteine to the phenylalanine, the CDR3 is 13 residues long. CDR3 DNA only is kept here, 39 bases in frame from base 1.